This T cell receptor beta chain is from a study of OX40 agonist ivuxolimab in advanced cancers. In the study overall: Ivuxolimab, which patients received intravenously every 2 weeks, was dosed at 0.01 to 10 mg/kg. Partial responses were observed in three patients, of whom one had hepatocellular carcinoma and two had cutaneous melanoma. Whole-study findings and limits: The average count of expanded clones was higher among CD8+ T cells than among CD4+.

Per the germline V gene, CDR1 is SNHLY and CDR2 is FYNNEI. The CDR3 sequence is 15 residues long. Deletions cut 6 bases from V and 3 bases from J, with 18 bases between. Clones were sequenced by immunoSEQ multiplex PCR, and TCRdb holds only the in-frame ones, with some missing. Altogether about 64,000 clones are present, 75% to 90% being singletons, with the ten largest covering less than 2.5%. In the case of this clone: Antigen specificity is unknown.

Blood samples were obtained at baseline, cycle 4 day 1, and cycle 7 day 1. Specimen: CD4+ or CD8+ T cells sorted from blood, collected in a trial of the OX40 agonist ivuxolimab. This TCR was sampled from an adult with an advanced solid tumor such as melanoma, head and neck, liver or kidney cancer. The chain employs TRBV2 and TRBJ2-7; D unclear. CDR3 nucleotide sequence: TGTGCCAGCAGCGCCCACAAAGGGCCAATCTACGAGCAGTACTTC. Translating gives CASSAHKGPIYEQYF.